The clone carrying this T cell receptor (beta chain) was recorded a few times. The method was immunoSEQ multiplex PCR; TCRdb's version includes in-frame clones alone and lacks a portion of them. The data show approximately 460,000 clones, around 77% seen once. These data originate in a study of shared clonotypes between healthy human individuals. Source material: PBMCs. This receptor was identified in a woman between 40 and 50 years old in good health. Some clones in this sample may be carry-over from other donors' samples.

In DNA, the CDR3 is TGTGCCTGGAGTCCGACTGCTAATCAGCCCCAGCATTTT. This sequence encodes CAWSPTANQPQHF. The rearrangement links TRBV30 to TRBJ1-5, with D unclear. Looked up from germline, CDR1 is GTSNPN and CDR2 is SVGIG (reference sequence). With 2 bases removed from V and 4 bases from J, the gap between germline ends came to 9 bases. This CDR3 region has 13 residues.